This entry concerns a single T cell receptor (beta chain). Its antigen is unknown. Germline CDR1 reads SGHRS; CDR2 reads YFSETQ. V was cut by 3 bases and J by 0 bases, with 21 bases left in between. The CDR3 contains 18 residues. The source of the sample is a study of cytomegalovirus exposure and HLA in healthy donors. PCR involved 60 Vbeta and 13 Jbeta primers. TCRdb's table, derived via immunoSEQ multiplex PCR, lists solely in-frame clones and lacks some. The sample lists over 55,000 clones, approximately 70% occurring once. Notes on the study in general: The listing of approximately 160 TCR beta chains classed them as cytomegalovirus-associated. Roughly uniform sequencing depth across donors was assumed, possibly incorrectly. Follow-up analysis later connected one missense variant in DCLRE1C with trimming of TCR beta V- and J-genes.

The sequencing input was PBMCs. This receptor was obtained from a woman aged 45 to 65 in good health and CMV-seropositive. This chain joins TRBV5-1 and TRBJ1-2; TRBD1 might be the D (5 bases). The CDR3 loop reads CASSSGAAGGSANYGYTF. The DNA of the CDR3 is TGCGCCAGCAGCTCCGGGGCGGCGGGGGGTTCTGCTAACTATGGCTACACCTTC.